This T cell receptor beta chain appears in the sequencing data of a study of PD-1 blockade in classical Hodgkin lymphoma. Study-wide findings and caveats: Newly diagnosed patients reportedly had lower baseline TCR diversity than healthy donors. Causes of the repertoire differences remain undefined, possibly disease activity or prior therapy.

Time point indicated: cycle 4 day 1 (C4D1), after less than 7 weeks of nivolumab. Autologous stem cell transplantation was followed by relapse in every patient, and brentuximab vedotin exposure varied. CD4+ T cells were purified from thawed PBMCs by negative selection. The V end lost 5 bases, the J end lost 0 bases, and 11 bases lay between the germline ends. This CDR3 has 14 residues. Germline V CDR1 and CDR2: SNHLY, FYNNEI. On this clone itself: Its target is not known.

Sequencing used immunoSEQ multiplex PCR; TCRdb keeps in-frame clones, though not all of them. This sample carries about 22,000 clones, around three quarters of them seen once, and the ten largest clones take around 1.2%. The specimen was CD4+ T cells from blood, collected before the fourth cycle of nivolumab. The receptor was isolated from a human donor with classical Hodgkin lymphoma. The genes are TRBV2 and TRBJ2-7, with D uncertain. The CDR3 DNA follows: TGTGCCAGCAGTTCTGGGAAGAGCTCCTACGAGCAGTACTTC. This encodes CASSSGKSSYEQYF.